This T cell receptor (beta chain) was sequenced in a study of T cells after yellow fever vaccination. This clonotype was counted at least ten times. There are 16 residues in the CDR3. Trimming left V 0 bases short and J 1 base short, with 10 bases between. The germline V gene has CDR1 MNHEY and CDR2 SVGAGI. TCRdb itself ran the 5' RACE reads through MiXCR, one entry per CDR3 protein. In the table there are some 73,000 distinct CDR3 sequences, roughly 7.7% of which are singletons. The receptor was isolated from a man aged 25 to 40 who received the YFV17D yellow fever vaccine. The specimen comprised CD8+ T cells sorted from PBMCs, sampled on the day of the yellow fever booster vaccination. The gene calls are TRBV6-5 and TRBJ2-1, with D maybe TRBD2 (6 bases). CDR3 residues: CASSYSAGTSYNEQFF. As DNA, the CDR3 is TGTGCCAGCAGTTACTCGGCGGGAACATCCTACAATGAGCAGTTCTTC.